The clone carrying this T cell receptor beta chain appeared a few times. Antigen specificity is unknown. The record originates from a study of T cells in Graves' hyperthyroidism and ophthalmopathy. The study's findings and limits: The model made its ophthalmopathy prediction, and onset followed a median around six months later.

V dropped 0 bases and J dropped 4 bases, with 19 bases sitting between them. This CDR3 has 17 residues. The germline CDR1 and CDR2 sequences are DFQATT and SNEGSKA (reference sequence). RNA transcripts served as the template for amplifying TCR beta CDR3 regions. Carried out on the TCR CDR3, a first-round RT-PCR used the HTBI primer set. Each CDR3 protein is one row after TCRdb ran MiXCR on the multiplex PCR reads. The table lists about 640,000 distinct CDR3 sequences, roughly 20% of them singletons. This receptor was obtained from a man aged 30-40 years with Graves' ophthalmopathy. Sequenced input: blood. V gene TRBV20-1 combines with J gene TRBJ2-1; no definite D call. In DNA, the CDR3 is TGCAGTGCTAGAGATGGTTTAGTAGCTTTCCCTTACAATGAGCAGTTCTTC. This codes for CSARDGLVAFPYNEQFF.